Here is one T cell receptor beta chain with its context. The antigen remains undetermined. Primers: 60 V beta forward and 13 J beta reverse. The protocol was immunoSEQ multiplex PCR, while the TCRdb copy is restricted to in-frame clones and leaves out a portion. The sample lists some 78,000 clones; 85% were seen once. Per germline, CDR1 MNHEY and CDR2 SVGAGI. V was cut by 4 bases and J by 0 bases, with 10 bases left in between. The CDR3 sequence is 14 residues long. This entry belongs to a study of glioma-infiltrating T cells after dendritic cell vaccination. Indicated time point: after dendritic cell vaccination, including at tumor progression/relapse. Only patients with spare fresh-frozen tumor and over two years of follow-up were included. Points from the study as a whole: Estimated pretreatment TIL content predicted outcome after dendritic cell vaccination.

The gene calls are TRBV6-5 and TRBJ2-7; perhaps TRBD1 as D (6 bases). The specimen comprised blood, sampled after dendritic cell vaccination. The receptor was derived from a human donor with glioblastoma. The CDR3 region is CASSSATGSYEQYF. The CDR3 bases are TGTGCCAGCAGTTCAGCGACAGGCTCCTACGAGCAGTACTTC.